This T cell receptor beta chain was recovered during a study of vaccination and CD4 T cells after COVID-19. Study details: Median time from second vaccine dose to sampling was roughly 65 days (14 to 241). Study-level points and caveats: Although the median of SARS-CoV-2-reactive clonotypes rose from around 19 to 38, the change was not significant.

This CDR3 comprises 15 residues. The V segment lost 5 bases and the J segment 2 bases; nucleotides outside the gene matches: 9. Germline CDR1 and CDR2: SGHVS and FNYEAQ. The treatment was: roughly 10-day PBMC culture with coronavirus spike peptide pools or control peptides (ViraFEST assay). Sequencing of DNA taken from cultured CD4+ T cells relied on the Oncomine TCR Beta short-read assay. TCRdb ran MiXCR on the PCR reads and lists one entry per CDR3 protein. The sample holds 9,500 to 14,000 distinct CDR3 sequences; roughly two fifths are singletons and the top ten take around 35%. This clonotype was observed a handful of times. Its antigen is as yet unknown.

The receptor was derived from a human donor who had recovered from COVID-19. The sequenced sample consisted of CD4+ T cells from blood, cultured in vitro. The J gene is TRBJ2-7, the V gene TRBV7-6, with 7 positions matching TRBD2. CDR3: CASSPEAGKTYEQYF. In DNA form, the CDR3 reads TGTGCCAGCAGCCCAGAAGCGGGGAAGACCTACGAGCAGTACTTC. The whole variable domain, remainder taken from reference TRBV7-6 and TRBJ2-7, is GAGVSQSPRYKVTKRGQDVALRCDPISGHVSLYWYRQALGQGPEFLTYFNYEAQQDKSGLPNDRFSAERPEGSISTLTIQRTEQRDSAMYRCASSPEAGKTYEQYFGPGTRLTVT.